The T cell receptor (beta chain) under discussion was sequenced for a study of blood T cell repertoires in COVID-19. Germline assignment: CDR1 SNHLY and CDR2 FYNNEI. The CDR3 loop spans 14 amino acids. V shed 7 bases and J 4 bases; nucleotides not matched to a gene: 6. Data came from immunoSEQ multiplex PCR; TCRdb stores just in-frame clones and leaves some out. The table lists about 55,000 clones, more than 75% of them singletons. The sequencing input was peripheral blood. The TCR was taken from a human donor with active COVID-19. The donor label of this sample is uncertain. The chain has TRBV2 and TRBJ1-4, with 7 bases matching TRBD1. The CDR3 sequence: CASNYRDSNEKLFF. The CDR3 nucleotides read TGTGCCAGCAACTATCGGGACAGTAATGAAAAACTGTTTTTT. Based on the CDR3 plus reference TRBV2 and TRBJ1-4, the full variable domain is EPEVTQTPSHQVTQMGQEVILRCVPISNHLYFYWYRQILGQKVEFLVSFYNNEISEKSEIFDDQFSVERPDGSNFTLKIRSTKLEDSAMYFCASNYRDSNEKLFFGSGTQLSVL.